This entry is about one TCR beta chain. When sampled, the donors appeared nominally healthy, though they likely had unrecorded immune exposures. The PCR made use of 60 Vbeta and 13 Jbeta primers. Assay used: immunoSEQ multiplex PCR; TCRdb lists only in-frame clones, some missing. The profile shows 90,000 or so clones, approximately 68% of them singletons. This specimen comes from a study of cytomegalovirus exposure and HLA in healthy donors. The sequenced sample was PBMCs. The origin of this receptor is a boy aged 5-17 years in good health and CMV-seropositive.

The CDR3 sequence is CASSHRQGALLREQYF. In nucleotides, the CDR3 is TGTGCCAGCAGCCACCGACAGGGGGCGCTTCTAAGGGAGCAGTACTTC. The chain combines TRBV14 with TRBJ2-7; TRBD1 agrees at 10 bases. CDR3 length equals 16 residues. The germline V gene has CDR1 SGHDN and CDR2 FVKESK. With V trimmed by 3 bases and J by 7 bases, 12 bases remained unmatched. Full variable domain (outside the CDR3, taken from reference TRBV14 and TRBJ2-7): EAGVTQFPSHSVIEKGQTVTLRCDPISGHDNLYWYRRVMGKEIKFLLHFVKESKQDESGMPNNRFLAERTGGTYSTLKVQPAELEDSGVYFCASSHRQGALLREQYFGPGTRLTVT.